The 5 T cell receptor beta chains below all came from one sample that was sequenced in a study of blood T cell repertoires in COVID-19. Only in-frame clones appear in the TCRdb table, and some are missing; sequencing was by immunoSEQ multiplex PCR. The profile shows just under 45,000 clones, around nine tenths of them singletons. The specimen sequenced was peripheral blood. These receptors originate from a woman in her thirties or forties with acute or convalescent COVID-19.

The chain uses TRBV9 and TRBJ1-1, with 8 bases matching TRBD1. After removal of 0 bases from V and 1 base from J, the junction contained 5 bases not matched to a gene. Germline values: CDR1 SGDLS, CDR2 YYNGEE. The CDR3 runs to 16 residues. For the CDR3, the DNA is TGTGCCAGCAGCGTAGAAGGGACAGGAGAGAACACTGAAGCTTTCTTT. Translated, it gives CASSVEGTGENTEAFF.

In its sample, this clone was seen once. This rearrangement joins TRBV18 to TRBJ1-2, with 8 bases that match TRBD1. The trim removed 2 bases at V and 3 bases at J, leaving 8 bases unmatched. The CDR3 is 16 residues long. Looked up from germline, CDR1 is KGHSH and CDR2 is LQKENI. The CDR3 protein is CASSPFTDRGDYGYTF. DNA for the CDR3: TGTGCCAGCTCACCATTTACAGACAGGGGCGACTATGGCTACACCTTC. Supplemented by reference TRBV18 and TRBJ1-2, the full variable domain reads NAGVMQNPRHLVRRRGQEARLRCSPMKGHSHVYWYRQLPEEGLKFMVYLQKENIIDESGMPKERFSAEFPKEGPSILRIQQVVRGDSAAYFCASSPFTDRGDYGYTFGSGTRLTVV.

The chain recombines TRBV5-1 with TRBJ1-2, with TRBD1 identical over 10 bases. Germline V lookup: CDR1 SGHRS, CDR2 YFSETQ. This CDR3 is 14 amino acids long. With V trimmed by 4 bases and J by 6 bases, 6 bases remained unmatched. For the CDR3, the DNA is TGCGCCAGCAGCCCCGGGACAGGGGTACATGGCTACACCTTC. This encodes CASSPGTGVHGYTF.

The chain uses TRBV11-3 and TRBJ2-1; 7 bases align to TRBD2. This CDR3 comprises 14 residues. CDR1 and CDR2 from the germline V gene are SGHNT and YENEEA. J lost 12 bases, V lost 5 bases, and 13 bases had no gene match. CDR3 coding DNA: TGTGCCAGCAGCCCCAGTCGCGAAGTAGCGGGGCAGTTCTTC. Its protein product is CASSPSREVAGQFF.

The chain couples TRBV3-1 (or the pseudogene TRBV3-2) to TRBJ1-2; D is unclear. Trimming removed 5 bases from V and 5 bases from J, with 15 bases in between. The CDR3 loop spans 14 amino acids. CDR1 is LGHDT, CDR2 YNNKEL, per germline (reference sequence). The CDR3 coding sequence is TGTGCCAGCAGCGAGGACCCGAGGAGGTATGGCTACACCTTC. It yields the protein CASSEDPRRYGYTF.